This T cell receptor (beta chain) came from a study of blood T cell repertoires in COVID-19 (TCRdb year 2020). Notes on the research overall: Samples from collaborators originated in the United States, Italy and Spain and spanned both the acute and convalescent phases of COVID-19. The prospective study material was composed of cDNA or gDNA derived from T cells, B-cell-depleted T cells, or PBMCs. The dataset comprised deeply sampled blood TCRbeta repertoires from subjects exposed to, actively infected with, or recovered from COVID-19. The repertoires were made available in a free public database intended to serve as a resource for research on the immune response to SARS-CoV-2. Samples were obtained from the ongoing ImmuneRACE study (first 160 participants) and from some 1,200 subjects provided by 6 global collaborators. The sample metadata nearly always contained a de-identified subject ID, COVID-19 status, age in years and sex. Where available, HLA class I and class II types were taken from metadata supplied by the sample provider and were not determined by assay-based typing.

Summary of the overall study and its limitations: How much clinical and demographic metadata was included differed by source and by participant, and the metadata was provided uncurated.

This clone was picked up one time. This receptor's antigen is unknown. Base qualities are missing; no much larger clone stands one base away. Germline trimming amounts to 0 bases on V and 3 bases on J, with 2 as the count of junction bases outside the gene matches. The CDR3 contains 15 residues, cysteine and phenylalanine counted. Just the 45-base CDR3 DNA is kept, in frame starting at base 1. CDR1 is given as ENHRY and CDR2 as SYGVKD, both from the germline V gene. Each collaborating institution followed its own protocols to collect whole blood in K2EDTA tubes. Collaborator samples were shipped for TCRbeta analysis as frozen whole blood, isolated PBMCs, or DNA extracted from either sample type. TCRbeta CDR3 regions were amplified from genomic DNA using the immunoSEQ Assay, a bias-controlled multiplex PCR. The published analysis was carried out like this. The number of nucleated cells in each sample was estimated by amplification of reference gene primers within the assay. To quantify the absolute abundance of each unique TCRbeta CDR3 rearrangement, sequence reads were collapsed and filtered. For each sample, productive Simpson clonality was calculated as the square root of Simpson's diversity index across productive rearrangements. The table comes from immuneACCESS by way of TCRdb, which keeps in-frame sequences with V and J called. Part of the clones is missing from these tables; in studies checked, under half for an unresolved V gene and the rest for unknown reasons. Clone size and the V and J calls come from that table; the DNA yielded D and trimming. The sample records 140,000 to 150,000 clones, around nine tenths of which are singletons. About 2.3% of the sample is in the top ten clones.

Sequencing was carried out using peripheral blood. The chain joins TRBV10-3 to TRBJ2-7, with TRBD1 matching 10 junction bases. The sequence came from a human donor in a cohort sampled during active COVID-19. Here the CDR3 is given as CAISESWDRGYEQYF. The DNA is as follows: TGTGCCATCAGTGAGTCCTGGGACAGGGGCTACGAGCAGTACTTC.